This TCR beta chain was recovered during a study of sequential checkpoint blockade in melanoma. Whole-study context: Randomization was 1:1 between first-line nivolumab→ipilimumab and ipilimumab→nivolumab. After both sequences, patients received maintenance nivolumab.

CDR1 SGHKS and CDR2 YYEKEE come from the germline V gene (reference sequence). This CDR3 spans 13 amino acids. The germline V and J ends were trimmed by 8 bases and 2 bases, with 14 bases remaining between them. Noted treatment: randomized to nivolumab then ipilimumab (arm A) or the reverse (arm B). No patient had prior DNA-damaging chemotherapy. Live CD3+CD8+ CD19− CD56− cells were sorted from PBMCs. Only in-frame clones appear in the TCRdb table, and some are missing; sequencing was by immunoSEQ multiplex PCR. Of fewer than 15,000 clones in the sample, approximately 79% are singletons; the top ten hold around 50%.

This chain connects TRBV5-5 to TRBJ2-7, with a tentative D call TRBD1 (5 bases). This TCR was recovered from a human patient with melanoma. Some clones in this sample may be carry-over from other donors' samples. This specimen consisted of CD8+ T cells sorted from blood (inferred from file names), obtained from a patient given nivolumab and ipilimumab in sequence. This CDR3 reads CASKQEPPYEQYF. CDR3 nucleotides: TGTGCCAGTAAACAGGAGCCACCCTACGAGCAGTACTTC.